A selection of T cell receptor beta chains follows, all from one sample in a study of T cells after yellow fever vaccination. TCRdb re-analysed the 5' RACE reads in MiXCR, keeping a single row per CDR3 protein. Among some 220,000 distinct CDR3 sequences listed, about 3% were seen once. This sample comprised CD4+ T cells sorted from PBMCs, obtained 10 days after the yellow fever booster vaccination. These receptors all come from a man aged 18 to 35 who received the YFV17D yellow fever vaccine. The CDR3 runs from the conserved cysteine through the conserved F or W. A D gene is named only where the DNA matches it firmly. The size entry is marked missing in some rows and otherwise reads once, few, many or a size class.

cdr3_nt	cdr3_aa	d_call	cdr3_length	clone_size	v_call	j_call
TGTGCCAGCAGCTTAGAGGGGCGGGTCGCAGATACGCAGTATTTT	CASSLEGRVADTQYF	-	15	few	TRBV7-2	TRBJ2-3
TGTGCCAGCAGTTTCGAGGAACGGTCCGATAGCAATCAGCCCCAGCATTTT	CASSFEERSDSNQPQHF	-	17	-	TRBV12-3/TRBV12-4	TRBJ1-5
TGCGCCAGCAAAGCAGGGTATCCAGAGACCCAGTACTTC	CASKAGYPETQYF	-	13	-	TRBV5-1	TRBJ2-5
TGTGCCAGCAAACAGGGGTTTAATAATGAGCAGTTCTTC	CASKQGFNNEQFF	TRBD1	13	many	TRBV6-5	TRBJ2-1
TGCGCCAGCAGCAAAAAGTTCTCCGGGACTAGCGGGGGGCAGTACTTC	CASSKKFSGTSGGQYF	TRBD2	16	few	TRBV4-3	TRBJ2-7
TGTGCCAGCAGCTTGAATGGGGGACCAGATACGCAGTATTTT	CASSLNGGPDTQYF	-	14	many	TRBV12-3/TRBV12-4	TRBJ2-3
TGCAGCGTTGACGCAGGGGGTGGCACAGATACGCAGTATTTT	CSVDAGGGTDTQYF	TRBD1	14	many	TRBV29-1	TRBJ2-3
TGTGCCAGCAGTTTATCCGGAGGGGGCGACGAGCAGTACTTC	CASSLSGGGDEQYF	-	14	many	TRBV12-3/TRBV12-4	TRBJ2-7
TGCTCTCTACAACGGGGGGACCAAGAGACCCAGTACTTC	CSLQRGDQETQYF	TRBD2	13	-	TRBV20-1	TRBJ2-5
TGTGCCAGCAGGTGGACAGGAGCAGGCTACACCTTC	CASRWTGAGYTF	TRBD1	12	few	TRBV12-3/TRBV12-4	TRBJ1-2
TGCGCCAGCAGCCGTACAGGGACTGATTCACCCCTCCACTTT	CASSRTGTDSPLHF	-	14	many	TRBV4-3	TRBJ1-6
TGTGCCAGCAGTGGCGTTGCAGGCGTGGAGACCCAGTACTTC	CASSGVAGVETQYF	-	14	many	TRBV2	TRBJ2-5
TGTGCCAGCTCGATTGGCGCCAGCTCCACAGATACGCAGTATTTT	CASSIGASSTDTQYF	-	15	many	TRBV28	TRBJ2-3
TGTGCTAGCAGCGATAATTGGGGTACGCAGTATTTT	CASSDNWGTQYF	-	12	many	TRBV7-7	TRBJ2-3
TGCAGTGCAGGACAGGGGGTTTCCCCTTATGGCTACACCTTC	CSAGQGVSPYGYTF	TRBD1	14	-	TRBV20-1	TRBJ1-2
TGTGCCAGCACCCCGGAGGTTGAAGAGACCCAGTACTTC	CASTPEVEETQYF	-	13	-	TRBV2	TRBJ2-5
TGTGCCAGCTCACCACAGGGCTCATCCCCTCTTAACTATGGCTACACCTTC	CASSPQGSSPLNYGYTF	-	17	few	TRBV18	TRBJ1-2
TGTGCCAGCACCCACCCCGGCCTGAGGGAGACCCAGTACTTC	CASTHPGLRETQYF	-	14	many	TRBV7-2	TRBJ2-5
TGTGCCAGCAGCTTAGTGGCGGAAACTGAAGCTTTCTTT	CASSLVAETEAFF	-	13	few	TRBV7-6	TRBJ1-1
TGCAGTGCTAGGGGACAGGGTGAGGCGACCCAGTACTTC	CSARGQGEATQYF	TRBD1	13	many	TRBV20-1	TRBJ2-5
TGTGCCAGCAGCCAAGTATTAGCGGGGGGGCCCAACCAAGAGACCCAGTACTTC	CASSQVLAGGPNQETQYF	TRBD2	18	-	TRBV3-1	TRBJ2-5
TGCGCCAGCAGCTTGGCCGGGACCGGGGAGACCCAGTACTTC	CASSLAGTGETQYF	-	14	-	TRBV5-1	TRBJ2-5
TGTGCCAGCAGTGTTCGGGACAGCTCCTACAATGAGCAGTTCTTC	CASSVRDSSYNEQFF	TRBD1	15	-	TRBV2	TRBJ2-1
TGTGCCAGCAACTTAGGGTCCGGGAGTAATCAGCCCCAGCATTTT	CASNLGSGSNQPQHF	-	15	many	TRBV7-2	TRBJ1-5
TGTGCCAGCATGCAGCGGGGGGGCGCGAATGAGCAGTTCTTC	CASMQRGGANEQFF	TRBD2	14	many	TRBV6-1	TRBJ2-1
TGTGCCAGCAACGTCGGGGGGCCCGGGGAGCTGTTTTTT	CASNVGGPGELFF	-	13	many	TRBV12-3/TRBV12-4	TRBJ2-2
TGCGCCAGCAGCCCTGGAGGACTAGCGGGGGGGACAGATACGCAGTATTTT	CASSPGGLAGGTDTQYF	TRBD2	17	few	TRBV5-1	TRBJ2-3
TGCAGTTCTAGGGACAGGGGCTATGGCTACACCTTC	CSSRDRGYGYTF	TRBD1	12	few	TRBV20-1	TRBJ1-2
TGCGCCAGCAGCTTTCATACATCGAATGAGCAGTTCTTC	CASSFHTSNEQFF	-	13	-	TRBV5-1	TRBJ2-1
TGTGCCAGCAGCCAAGATCTGACAGCAGGCTCCTACGAGCAGTACTTC	CASSQDLTAGSYEQYF	-	16	few	TRBV4-2	TRBJ2-7
TGTGCCAGCAGTTTCGCCGTCACCGGGGAGCTGTTTTTT	CASSFAVTGELFF	-	13	few	TRBV12-3/TRBV12-4	TRBJ2-2
TGCGCCAGCGCCCCGACTAGCGGGGGGGCCGATGAGCAGTTCTTC	CASAPTSGGADEQFF	TRBD2	15	many	TRBV5-1	TRBJ2-1
TGCGCCAGCAGCTTGGACTCCACCATCTCTGGAAACACCATATATTTT	CASSLDSTISGNTIYF	-	16	many	TRBV5-1	TRBJ1-3
TGTGCCAGCAGTCCGACAGTGGGTCATACAGATACGCAGTATTTT	CASSPTVGHTDTQYF	-	15	few	TRBV3-1	TRBJ2-3
TGTGCTAGTGTTGGGGGGCTGGAAGCTTTCTTT	CASVGGLEAFF	-	11	few	TRBV12-5	TRBJ1-1
TGTGCCAGCAGTTACCGGGGGGACACTGAAGCTTTCTTT	CASSYRGDTEAFF	-	13	many	TRBV6-5	TRBJ1-1
TGTGCCAGCAGCTTAGCAGGCAGGGAGAATGGCTACACCTTC	CASSLAGRENGYTF	-	14	many	TRBV7-9	TRBJ1-2
TGTGCCAGCAGCCAAAACAGCCAAGAGACCCAGTACTTC	CASSQNSQETQYF	-	13	-	TRBV14	TRBJ2-5
TGTGCCACCAGTGATCTCTACGGGCCCGCACACAATGAGCAGTTCTTC	CATSDLYGPAHNEQFF	-	16	few	TRBV24-1	TRBJ2-1
TGCAGTGCTTCCGGGACTAGCGGGGCTCACACCGGGGAGCTGTTTTTT	CSASGTSGAHTGELFF	TRBD2	16	many	TRBV20-1	TRBJ2-2
TGTGCCAGCAGCTTATCTGCAAGGTCCAATCAGCCCCAGCATTTT	CASSLSARSNQPQHF	-	15	few	TRBV7-2	TRBJ1-5
TGTGCCAGCAGCTTTGTAGCGGGGGAAGAGACCCAGTACTTC	CASSFVAGEETQYF	TRBD2	14	-	TRBV7-2	TRBJ2-5
TGTGCCAGCAGCTTGCCGTACCCTTTGGCAGGGATAAGCTACGAGCAGTACTTC	CASSLPYPLAGISYEQYF	-	18	many	TRBV5-8	TRBJ2-7
TGCAGTGCTAGTGCCGATAGTTTGAACACTGAAGCTTTCTTT	CSASADSLNTEAFF	-	14	few	TRBV20-1	TRBJ1-1
TGTGCCAGCAGCACCAGGGGGTTGGGCTCTGAAGCTTTCTTT	CASSTRGLGSEAFF	TRBD1	14	many	TRBV7-9	TRBJ1-1
TGTGCCAGCAGCTCCCGAGGGGGAGAGGGGGCGAATGGCTACACCTTC	CASSSRGGEGANGYTF	TRBD1	16	many	TRBV9	TRBJ1-2
TGTGCCAGCAGCCAGGACGACTCCCGGACGAATGGCTACACCTTC	CASSQDDSRTNGYTF	-	15	-	TRBV4-2	TRBJ1-2
TGTGCCAGCAGCTGGACTAGCGGGGGGGCGGAGACCCAGTACTTC	CASSWTSGGAETQYF	TRBD2	15	many	TRBV7-2	TRBJ2-5